The clone carrying this T cell receptor beta chain showed up just a few times. The target antigen is unknown. A multiplex PCR was run with 60 Vbeta primers and 13 Jbeta primers. TCRdb keeps only in-frame clones here, not all; method: immunoSEQ multiplex PCR. The table records some 160,000 clones, roughly a tenth of them present only once. The data were taken from a study of cytomegalovirus exposure and HLA in healthy donors. Study results and caveats: Donors belonging to an Asian-associated ancestry cluster reportedly showed fewer N-insertions in productive TCRs than the 666-donor mean, according to what a later analysis found. Sequencing depth across donors, presence/absence analyses assumed, was roughly uniform. For TCR beta chains, V- and J-gene trimming was later linked to a missense DCLRE1C variant.

Germline-derived CDR1 and CDR2 are SEHNR and FQNEAQ (reference sequence). The length of the CDR3 is 14 residues. The ends were cut back, 5 bases at V and 6 bases at J, with 17 bases in the middle. Source material: PBMCs. The TCR comes from a male donor in good health and CMV-seronegative. The chain combines TRBV7-9 with TRBJ2-7, with D unresolved. This chain's CDR3 is CASSEVISTLEQYF. CDR3 bases: TGTGCCAGCAGCGAGGTAATAAGCACTCTCGAGCAGTACTTC.